The table lists the clone carrying this T cell receptor (beta chain) with a few counts. RNA amounts of about 0.45 to 1 ug underwent reverse transcription with random hexamers. From the immunoSEQ multiplex PCR reads, TCRdb called clonotypes with MiXCR, one entry per CDR3 protein. Of over 140,000 distinct CDR3 sequences listed, over 90% were seen once; the top ten hold 0.13% to 0.15%. Looked up from germline, CDR1 is LNHDA and CDR2 is SQIVND (reference sequence). V dropped 5 bases and J dropped 1 base, with 15 bases sitting between them. The CDR3 covers 16 residues. This sample is drawn from a study of CD8 T cells in Susac syndrome. Study-wide context: Within the sequenced Susac syndrome patient group, five or six exhibited active disease and about 8 were in remission. Patients with Susac syndrome were therapy-naive, on corticosteroids, or on intravenous immunoglobulin alone at blood draw.

This receptor was obtained from a human donor with Susac syndrome. Material for sequencing was CD4+ T cells from PBMCs. The chain joins TRBV19 to TRBJ1-5; possible D gene TRBD1, 6 bases. The CDR3 sequence: CASSFRDTLSNQPQHF. The DNA of the CDR3 is TGTGCCAGTAGTTTCCGGGACACCCTAAGCAATCAGCCCCAGCATTTT. Using reference TRBV19 and TRBJ1-5 for the parts outside the CDR3, the full variable domain is DGGITQSPKYLFRKEGQNVTLSCEQNLNHDAMYWYRQDPGQGLRLIYYSQIVNDFQKGDIAEGYSVSREKKESFPLTVTSAQKNPTAFYLCASSFRDTLSNQPQHFGDGTRLSIL.